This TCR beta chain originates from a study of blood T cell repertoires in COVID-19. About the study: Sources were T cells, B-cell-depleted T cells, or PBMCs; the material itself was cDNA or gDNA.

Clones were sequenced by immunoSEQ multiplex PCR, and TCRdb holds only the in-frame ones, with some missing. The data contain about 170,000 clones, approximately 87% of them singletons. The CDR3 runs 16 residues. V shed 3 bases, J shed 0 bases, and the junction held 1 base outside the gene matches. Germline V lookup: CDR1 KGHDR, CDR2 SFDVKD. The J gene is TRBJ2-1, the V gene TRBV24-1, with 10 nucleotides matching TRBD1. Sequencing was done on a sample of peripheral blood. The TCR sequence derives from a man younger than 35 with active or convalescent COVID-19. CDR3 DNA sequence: TGTGCCACCAGTGATGGGGACAGGGGCTCCTACAATGAGCAGTTCTTC. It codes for CATSDGDRGSYNEQFF.